This TCR beta chain was observed in a study of T cell clones after liver transplantation. The protocol was immunoSEQ multiplex PCR, while the TCRdb copy is restricted to in-frame clones and leaves out a portion. The sample lists about 120,000 clones, approximately 90% occurring once. CDR1 and CDR2 (germline): SGHRS, YFSETQ. Trimming removed 0 bases at V and 8 bases at J, with 23 bases between. The CDR3 runs 17 residues. The clonotype was recovered from a human patient who received a liver transplant. Part of the T cell pool may stem from the graft donor. The V and J genes are TRBV5-1 and TRBJ1-2; D is possibly TRBD1 (5 bases). Specimen: CD4+ T cells from blood, collected 12 months after liver transplant. The CDR3 sequence is CASSLGDWARNTGGYTF. The CDR3 coding sequence is TGCGCCAGCAGCTTGGGGGACTGGGCACGGAACACGGGAGGCTACACCTTC.